The text below deals with one TCR beta chain. The table lists this clone with a few counts. Its antigen remains undetermined. No much larger clone is present one base from it, and per-base qualities are unavailable. The cohort comprised some 700 healthy bone marrow donors. At the time of sampling, every cohort member was nominally healthy, though immune exposures that went unrecorded were likely present. The donor tested CMV seropositive, placing the donor among the roughly 270 seropositive members of the cohort. A peripheral blood sample was collected from each donor, and TCR beta sequencing was performed on peripheral blood mononuclear cells. Genomic DNA extraction from the blood cell samples was performed with the Qiagen DNeasy Blood Extraction Kit. From the cysteine up to the phenylalanine, the CDR3 has a length of 15 residues. The DNA shown is the 45-base CDR3, in frame from base 1. In the germline V gene, CDR1 corresponds to LGHNA and CDR2 to YSLEER. The V end gives up 5 bases and the J end 1 base, leaving 5 bases in the junction not matched to a gene.

These data originate in a study of cytomegalovirus exposure and HLA in healthy donors (dated by TCRdb to 2015 to 2018). Looking at the study overall: An earlier analysis of 587 of the donors reported roughly 300 Gb of sequence data and about 120 million unique TCR beta sequences obtained from about 200 million T cells. Alongside the repertoire data, information on donor age, sex, ethnicity and CMV serostatus was compiled. On average, roughly 240,000 unique TCR beta nucleotide sequences were sequenced per donor among 350 to 400 genotyped donors of the cohort, with 15% to 20% of those sequences being non-productive. High-throughput TCR immunosequencing, statistical association of individual TCRs with disease status, and machine learning were combined to predict cytomegalovirus infection status. Typing coverage differed by locus: A, B, C, DRB1 and DQB1 were typed in roughly 629-640 donors, DQA1 in roughly 500, DPA1 in roughly 590, and DPB1 in just under 480. Every discovery cohort repertoire had been produced on one sequencing platform. The study was designed to test whether signatures of past pathogen exposure could be identified by cataloging public T cell receptors. Because of strong linkage in the cohort, a handful of DR-DQ haplotypes were treated as single units for association and clustering. In addition to the first cohort of 650 to 750 subjects, a separate validation cohort of some 120 different subjects was used. The T cell repertoires of 670 or so subjects were profiled by immunosequencing and related to cytomegalovirus serostatus. Genome-wide SNP genotypes for about 65% of the roughly 700 donors were used in a later genetic analysis, which treated that subset as a discovery cohort. Class I and class II HLA loci were covered by the typing at four-digit resolution. The later analysis used no new phenotypic data to find candidate immune exposures, relying instead on TCR beta sequences and their occurrence across donors. To study patterns of TCR occurrence, a later analysis re-analyzed previously published TCR beta repertoires from around 660 donors and added high-resolution HLA genotyping. Among the roughly 400 genotyped donors, 75% to 90% belonged to the genetic ancestry cluster associated with self-reported Caucasian donors. Around 330 gigabases of sequencing data and 70 million to 100 million unique TCR sequences made up an early release that covered over 550 HLA-typed donors. To decide whether each TCR beta V gene segment behaved as functional or pseudogenic, an earlier analysis of approximately 620 of the donors relied on high-throughput TCR beta sequencing.

The investigation overall reported the following: A later analysis associated about 17,000 TCR beta sequences with specific HLA alleles at a false discovery rate of 0.05. A group of highly shared sequence variants was considered likely to be a technical artifact of the sequencing pipeline. In this cohort, only TCR beta chains were sequenced, and detectable features were limited by the absence of alpha or paired-chain data. In a later analysis, several top co-occurrence clusters were reported to appear linked to parvovirus B19, influenza, CMV and Epstein-Barr virus. In a later analysis, the rate of TCR association differed among HLA loci, with DRB1 alleles having the most associated TCRs and HLA-C alleles having the fewest. Strong co-occurrence of HLA alleles, especially DR and DQ, made assigning TCR associations to individual alleles difficult. Because counts were too low, around 18 rarely observed V segments, including chromosome 9 orphons, were left out of the earlier analysis of approximately 580 of the donors. A few of the identified cytomegalovirus-associated TCR beta chains were confirmed in vitro to be specific for cytomegalovirus antigens. Presence/absence analyses assumed roughly uniform sequencing depth across donors, an assumption that may not hold. A later genetic analysis associated a missense DCLRE1C variant with V-gene and J-gene trimming of TCR beta chains, and an independent cohort replicated the association. In a later analysis, HLA-associated TCR beta chains showed more clonal expansion and lower generation probabilities than non-associated chains that were equally common. Linkage disequilibrium might explain the correlated functional status among segregating V segments, but an unknown experimental factor could not be ruled out. A further reported finding was that TCR beta sequences accurately predicted the HLA-A and HLA-B alleles for most subjects in the first cohort. In an earlier analysis of several hundred of the donors, most TCR beta V segments were observed in productive rearrangements about 87% or about 30% of the time, broadly matching IMGT annotations. Because HLA typing was unavailable for some donors at each locus, only the typed subset was used in association tests. The study listed 150 to 200 TCR beta chains as associated with cytomegalovirus. Cytomegalovirus status was reported to be diagnosed by the classifier with high specificity and sensitivity in both the original and validation cohorts. A later genetic analysis reported fewer N-insertions in productive TCRs among donors in an Asian-associated ancestry cluster than the roughly 700-donor mean. The only immune exposure information available for the cohort was CMV serostatus. Across donors, most TCR sequences were observed very rarely, whereas some public TCRs were present in many individuals. According to a later analysis, most CMV-associated TCR beta chains appeared to be HLA-restricted, and the HLA associations seemed to be driven largely by CMV exposure. It was suggested by the authors that the approach could potentially be generalized to other disease states and immunological phenotypes. Some IMGT-functional V segments, including TRBV6-2 and TRBV6-3, could not be distinguished by the 87-base-pair reads and were therefore excluded.

The receptor library was made with the immunoSEQ multiplex PCR assay. The multiplex PCR relied on a mix of 60 forward primers for TCR Vbeta segments and 13 reverse primers for TCR Jbeta segments. The CDR3 region of rearranged TCR beta genes was amplified from genomic DNA by a multiplex PCR assay. Amplified TCR beta libraries were sequenced as 87-base-pair reads on the Illumina HiSeq System. The study's own analysis went as follows. In a later analysis, tens of millions of unique TCR beta chains were counted across the 500 to 700 repertoires, and roughly 11 million of these chains were shared by at least two donors. Raw reads were error-corrected and collapsed into unique sequences with a nearest-neighbor algorithm that merged closely related sequences to remove PCR and sequencing errors. V, D and J gene segments were assigned by aligning CDR3 sequences to IMGT reference sequences. For a sequence to be retained, a match of at least six nucleotides to both a V gene segment and a J gene segment was required. A rearrangement was called productive if the CDR3 had no stop codons and remained in frame with V and J, and every other rearrangement was called non-productive. CDR3 was defined according to IMGT convention as the region running from the second conserved V-encoded cysteine to the conserved J-encoded phenylalanine. Sequences without an unambiguous match to a single V gene segment were excluded from the earlier analysis of approximately 600 of the donors. An earlier analysis of several hundred of the donors called V segments functional above 56.7% productive rearrangements and segregating when the between-donor standard deviation exceeded 5%. To diagnose cytomegalovirus status from the catalog of TCR beta chain sequences, a statistical classification framework was built. In a later analysis, TCR nucleotide sequences were compared against IMGT/GENE-DB human TR gene sequences so that V and J genes could be assigned. Using the TCRdist pipeline, a later analysis assigned CDR3 sequences along with most-parsimonious VDJ recombination scenarios. In a later analysis, each TCR beta chain was defined by its CDR3 amino acid sequence together with its V-gene family, and reads lacking a unique V-gene family were excluded. A later analysis removed 450 to 600 highly shared, low-generation-probability nucleotide sequences to deal with suspected cross-contamination and a sequencing artifact. A later analysis calculated a clonal expansion index for each public chain from normalized within-repertoire ranks of inferred template counts. In a later analysis, generation probabilities were computed with a VDJ recombination model fitted to out-of-frame rearrangements, and the resulting probabilities were checked against IGoR. Hypergeometric tests were used in a later analysis to score TCR-TCR, TCR-HLA and TCR-CMV co-occurrence, with a repertoire-size bias correction applied to the TCR pairs. A later analysis estimated false discovery rates by permuting HLA or CMV assignments 20 times. In a later analysis, co-occurring TCRs were grouped with DBSCAN, and TCRdist sequence similarity was added when clustering was performed within HLA-allele-positive subsets. Co-occurrence clustering excluded repertoires with fewer than 30,000 or more than 120,000 public chains, plus five with anomalous nucleotide sharing. In TCRdb, the immuneACCESS table is reduced to in-frame sequences with V and J assigned. These tables do not hold every clone; where another copy was compared, an unresolved V gene accounts for under half, and the others remain unexplained. That table gives V, J and clone size, and the DNA gave D and trimming. Present in this sample are 76,000 or so clones, around 72% of which were seen just once. Jointly, the top ten make up around 15% of the sample.

Sequencing was performed on PBMCs. The sequence was obtained from a woman aged 40 to 50 in good health and CMV-seropositive. The chain uses TRBV4-3 and TRBJ1-3, with 7 bases aligning to TRBD1. The CDR3 reads as follows: CASSLGQDSGNTIYF. Read as DNA, the sequence is TGCGCCAGCAGCTTAGGACAGGATTCTGGAAACACCATATATTTT.